These 28 T cell receptor beta chains were all obtained from the same sample, sequenced in a study of shared clonotypes between healthy human individuals. Here immunoSEQ multiplex PCR was the method, and the copy in TCRdb shows in-frame clones only, minus some. The data hold about 2 million clones, with roughly 95% observed a single time. Naive CD8 cells, CD45RO-negative and positively selected for CCR7, excluded terminally differentiated effector memory CD45RA+ cells. The sequenced material came from naive CD8+ T cells sorted from blood. The origin of the receptors is a man younger than 30 in good health.

The chain carries TRBV10-3 and TRBJ2-1; 14 positions match TRBD2. The CDR3 contains 15 residues. Unmatched junction bases numbered 4, after V lost 11 bases and J lost 1 base. Germline loops: CDR1 ENHRY, CDR2 SYGVKD. This chain's CDR3 is CAAGTSGGSYNEQFF. The CDR3 nucleotides are TGTGCCGCCGGGACTAGCGGGGGATCCTACAATGAGCAGTTCTTC.

The chain combines TRBV6-1 with TRBJ1-1; D might be TRBD1 (5 bases). Trimming pared 6 bases from V and 1 base from J, leaving 15 bases between. This CDR3 is built from 15 residues. Germline loops: CDR1 MNHNS, CDR2 SASEGT. CDR3 sequence reads: CASSQPGRRNTEAFF. CDR3 coding DNA: TGTGCCAGCAGCCAGCCGGGACGTAGGAACACTGAAGCTTTCTTT.

The chain combines TRBV5-5 with TRBJ2-2; TRBD2 might be the D (6 bases). The V end lost 4 bases, the J end lost 0 bases, and 10 bases lay between the germline ends. Germline CDR1 SGHKS, CDR2 YYEKEE (reference sequence). The CDR3 sequence is 15 residues long. The CDR3 loop reads CASSPGSPNTGELFF. CDR3 in DNA: TGTGCCAGCAGCCCCGGGAGTCCGAACACCGGGGAGCTGTTTTTT.

This clone was recorded only once. The chain has TRBV13 and TRBJ1-4; 9 bases match TRBD1. The CDR3 runs 14 residues. The V and J ends lost 5 bases and 8 bases, in that order; junction bases with no gene match: 6. Germline V gene sequence: CDR1 PRHDT, CDR2 FYEKMQ (reference sequence). CDR3 amino acids: CASSIGQGKEKLFF. CDR3 coding DNA: TGTGCCAGCAGCATCGGACAGGGGAAGGAAAAACTGTTTTTT.

The V call is TRBV29-1, the J call TRBJ2-7; D ambiguous. Trimming left V 5 bases short and J 1 base short, with 12 bases between. The CDR3 loop spans 13 amino acids. The germline V gene has CDR1 SQVTM and CDR2 ANQGSEA. This CDR3 is CSVRPLSSYEQYF. CDR3 coding DNA: TGCAGCGTTCGCCCCCTTTCATCCTACGAGCAGTACTTC.

This clone was seen just once. The chain carries TRBV30 and TRBJ2-5, with TRBD2 identical over 7 bases. Germline loops: CDR1 GTSNPN, CDR2 SVGIG (reference sequence). The CDR3 loop spans 11 amino acids. The V segment lost 6 bases and the J segment 5 bases; nucleotides outside the gene matches: 3. This chain's CDR3 is CACLGGETQYF. CDR3 DNA sequence: TGTGCCTGCCTGGGGGGGGAGACCCAGTACTTC.

The rearrangement links TRBV2 to TRBJ1-1, with 11 bases identical to TRBD1. Trimming at V came to 1 base and at J to 4 bases, leaving 2 bases not matched to a gene. The V gene's germline CDR1 is SNHLY and CDR2 FYNNEI. This CDR3 is built from 15 residues. CDR3 protein: CASSEGGQGGTEAFF. CDR3 DNA: TGTGCCAGCAGTGAAGGGGGACAGGGGGGCACTGAAGCTTTCTTT.

This chain joins TRBV10-2 and TRBJ2-7, with D uncertain. Between the trimmed V and J ends, which lost 9 bases and 0 bases, there was a span of 12 bases. Per the germline V gene, CDR1 is WSHSY and CDR2 is SAAADI. CDR3 length equals 13 residues. CDR3 sequence (DNA): TGCGCCAGTCAACCGGACGACTCCTACGAGCAGTACTTC. Translating gives CASQPDDSYEQYF.

The chain couples TRBV5-1 to TRBJ2-1, with D possibly matching TRBD1 (5 bases). Trimming took 4 bases from V and 5 from J, leaving 16 bases between them. The CDR3 totals 15 residues. Per germline, CDR1 SGHRS and CDR2 YFSETQ. The CDR3 region has the DNA TGCGCCAGCAGCCCTTGGAAGGGGATACACAATGAGCAGTTCTTC. It yields the protein CASSPWKGIHNEQFF.

The V call is TRBV27, the J call TRBJ2-1; 12 bases match TRBD2. The CDR3 loop spans 20 amino acids. Per germline, CDR1 MNHEY and CDR2 SMNVEV (reference sequence). V lost 1 base, J lost 0 bases, and 10 bases stayed unmatched. The CDR3 reads CASSLLSPSGGASSYNEQFF. The CDR3 bases are TGTGCCAGCAGTTTATTGTCCCCTAGCGGGGGGGCCTCCTCCTACAATGAGCAGTTCTTC.

The V call is TRBV19, the J call TRBJ1-2; D uncertain. With 3 bases removed from V and 6 bases from J, the gap between germline ends came to 11 bases. CDR3 length: 13 residues. CDR1 and CDR2 (germline): LNHDA, SQIVND (reference sequence). Written as DNA, the CDR3 is TGTGCCAGTAGTATTGGGCCAGGCCATGGCTACACCTTC. This gives the protein CASSIGPGHGYTF.

This clone was counted a single time. The chain is built from TRBV6-1 and TRBJ2-2; 7 nucleotides match TRBD1. V was pared by 3 bases and J by 5 bases, with 9 bases of the junction left unmatched. The CDR3 length is 16 residues. Germline-derived CDR1 and CDR2 are MNHNS and SASEGT. The CDR3 sequence is CASSDFDRVFTGELFF. DNA of the CDR3: TGTGCCAGCAGTGATTTTGACAGGGTATTTACCGGGGAGCTGTTTTTT.

V is TRBV9 and J is TRBJ2-7; no reliable D call. V was cut by 4 bases and J by 1 base, with 12 bases left in between. The CDR3 runs to 14 residues. Germline CDR1 reads SGDLS; CDR2 reads YYNGEE. CDR3 nucleotide sequence: TGTGCCAGCAGCCCTAACAGTGAGTCCTACGAGCAGTACTTC. Translation: CASSPNSESYEQYF.

This chain connects TRBV6-5 to TRBJ2-1, with TRBD1 as a possible D gene (5 bases). Trimming took 0 bases from V and 8 from J, leaving 8 bases between them. Germline lookup yields CDR1 MNHEY and CDR2 SVGAGI. The CDR3 is 13 amino acids. The CDR3 sequence: CASSYSVGDEQFF. DNA for the CDR3: TGTGCCAGCAGTTACTCGGTAGGGGATGAGCAGTTCTTC.

The V call is TRBV9, the J call TRBJ2-7, with D hard to call. This CDR3 spans 13 amino acids. Germline V gene data show CDR1 as SGDLS and CDR2 as YYNGEE. V lost 4 bases to trimming and J lost 0 bases, with 8 bases between them. The CDR3, as DNA: TGTGCCAGCAGCCTAGAGCACTCCTACGAGCAGTACTTC. It specifies CASSLEHSYEQYF.

To note about this clone: The sample carries other DNA sequences with the same CDR3. This rearrangement joins TRBV4-1 to TRBJ2-7; 10 bases fit TRBD1. Germline values: CDR1 MGHRA, CDR2 YSYEKL. The CDR3 length is 16 residues. The J segment lost 4 bases and the V segment lost 1 base, leaving 7 bases of the junction unmatched. The CDR3 DNA reads TGCGCCAGCAGCCAAGTGGGGACAGGGGTTTCGTACGAGCAGTACTTC. It yields the protein CASSQVGTGVSYEQYF.

The chain is built from TRBV6-5 and TRBJ2-2, with D perhaps TRBD2 (5 bases). V was clipped by 2 bases and J by 6 bases, with 10 bases between them. Germline CDR1 reads MNHEY; CDR2 reads SVGAGI. CDR3 length: 14 amino acids. CDR3 sequence: CASSYGERAGELFF. The CDR3 nucleotides are TGTGCCAGCAGTTACGGGGAGAGGGCCGGGGAGCTGTTTTTT.

To note about this clone: Within the sample, other DNA sequences also encode this same CDR3. This rearrangement joins TRBV7-9 to TRBJ2-7, with D maybe TRBD1 (6 bases). CDR3 size: 13 residues. The V end lost 1 base, the J end lost 4 bases, and 8 bases lay between the germline ends. Germline V gene sequence: CDR1 SEHNR, CDR2 FQNEAQ (reference sequence). In DNA, the CDR3 is TGTGCCAGCAGCTTAGGGACAGAATACGAGCAGTACTTC. As protein: CASSLGTEYEQYF. The full variable domain, rest sourced from reference TRBV7-9 and TRBJ2-7, is DTGVSQNPRHKITKRGQNVTFRCDPISEHNRLYWYRQTLGQGPEFLTYFQNEAQLEKSRLLSDRFSAERPKGSFSTLEIQRTEQGDSAMYLCASSLGTEYEQYFGPGTRLTVT.

This chain joins TRBV4-1 and TRBJ2-5, with D tentatively TRBD2 (5 bases). CDR3 length: 14 amino acids. V shed 4 bases and J shed 3 bases, with 12 bases lying between them. Germline CDR1 is MGHRA and CDR2 is YSYEKL. The CDR3 DNA reads TGCGCCAGCAGCCTTACTTTACTAGAAGAGACCCAGTACTTC. This codes for CASSLTLLEETQYF.

This chain joins TRBV30 and TRBJ2-5; TRBD2 might be the D (5 bases). This CDR3 is built from 13 residues. In germline, CDR1 is GTSNPN, CDR2 SVGIG (reference sequence). The V gene lost 0 bases and the J gene lost 5 bases, with 10 bases spanning the gap. CDR3 coding DNA: TGTGCCTGGAGTGTAAGGGAGAGGGAGACCCAGTACTTC. As protein: CAWSVRERETQYF. Filled out from reference TRBV30 and TRBJ2-5, the complete variable domain reads SQTIHQWPATLVQPVGSPLSLECTVEGTSNPNLYWYRQAAGRGLQLLFYSVGIGQISSEVPQNLSASRPQDRQFILSSKKLLLSDSGFYLCAWSVRERETQYFGPGTRLLVL.

The gene calls are TRBV15 and TRBJ2-3; D remains unclear. Per the germline V gene, CDR1 is LNHNV and CDR2 is YYDKDF (reference sequence). V was clipped by 3 bases and J by 1 base, with 8 bases between them. The CDR3 has 14 amino acids. CDR3 protein: CATSSFTGTDTQYF. For the CDR3, the DNA is TGTGCCACCAGCAGTTTCACCGGCACAGATACGCAGTATTTT.

The CDR3 region has the DNA TGTGCCAGCAGTGAAGGGCCAGGGGGCGCGAACTATGGCTACACCTTC. Translated: CASSEGPGGANYGYTF. The V and J genes are TRBV6-1 and TRBJ1-2; 8 bases line up with TRBD1. After removal of 1 base from V and 2 bases from J, the junction contained 6 bases not matched to a gene. This CDR3 region has 16 residues. Germline V gene lookup returns CDR1 MNHNS and CDR2 SASEGT.

This sequence joins TRBV7-8 and TRBJ2-7, with D possibly being TRBD1 (5 bases). V gave up 5 bases and J gave up 2 bases, with 19 bases separating them. This CDR3 is 16 amino acids long. From germline, CDR1 is SGHVS and CDR2 FQNEAQ. The CDR3 region is CASSHLRGGSAYEQYF. The DNA of the CDR3 is TGTGCCAGCAGCCATTTAAGGGGCGGATCTGCCTACGAGCAGTACTTC.

This chain uses TRBV4-3 with TRBJ2-3; tentative D call: TRBD1 (5 bases). The V gene's germline CDR1 is LGHNA and CDR2 YSLEER. V shed 3 bases and J shed 6 bases, with 13 bases lying between them. This CDR3 has 14 amino acids. In DNA, the CDR3 is TGCGCCAGCAGCCAGGACACTATCCAGGATACGCAGTATTTT. As protein: CASSQDTIQDTQYF.

J is TRBJ2-2 and V is TRBV27; D may correspond to TRBD1 or TRBD2 (5 bases each). The CDR3 is made up of 15 amino acids. Trimming shortened V by 4 bases and J by 6 bases, and 15 bases separated the two germline ends. Germline CDR1 and CDR2: MNHEY and SMNVEV (reference sequence). As DNA, the CDR3 is TGTGCCAGCAGTTGGGATGGGACCTCCGCCGGGGAGCTGTTTTTT. Translated, it gives CASSWDGTSAGELFF.

The chain joins TRBV27 to TRBJ2-1; D may correspond to TRBD1 or TRBD2 (5 bases each). Germline lookup yields CDR1 MNHEY and CDR2 SMNVEV (reference sequence). The germline V and J ends were trimmed by 6 bases and 4 bases, with 13 bases remaining between them. The CDR3 is 14 amino acids. The CDR3 DNA sequence: TGTGCCAGCAGACTGGGGGACCTGTACAATGAGCAGTTCTTC. It translates to CASRLGDLYNEQFF.

This clone was seen only a few times. The chain has TRBV5-1 and TRBJ1-3; a possible D gene is TRBD1 (5 bases). CDR3 size: 16 residues. V gave up 4 bases and J gave up 0 bases, with 14 bases separating them. Germline-derived CDR1 and CDR2 are SGHRS and YFSETQ. This chain's CDR3 is CASSARDRNSGNTIYF. CDR3 nucleotide sequence: TGCGCCAGCAGCGCCCGGGACCGAAACTCTGGAAACACCATATATTTT. Using reference TRBV5-1 and TRBJ1-3 for the parts outside the CDR3, the full variable domain is KAGVTQTPRYLIKTRGQQVTLSCSPISGHRSVSWYQQTPGQGLQFLFEYFSETQRNKGNFPGRFSGRQFSNSRSEMNVSTLELGDSALYLCASSARDRNSGNTIYFGEGSWLTVV.

About this clone: At the DNA level, this CDR3 is encoded by other sequences in the same sample as well. The chain uses TRBV5-4 and TRBJ2-7; TRBD1 agrees at 9 bases. This CDR3 is 14 amino acids long. CDR1 SGHNT and CDR2 YYREEE come from the germline V gene (reference sequence). V lost 4 bases, J lost 0 bases, and 2 bases stayed unmatched. The CDR3 DNA follows: TGTGCCAGCAGCAGGGACAGGGCCTCCTACGAGCAGTACTTC. Its translation is CASSRDRASYEQYF.